The 4 T cell receptor beta chains below were found in one sample sequenced in a study of T cells after yellow fever vaccination. One entry per CDR3 protein, called by TCRdb with MiXCR from the 5' RACE reads. The repertoire holds 400,000 to 650,000 distinct CDR3 sequences, with 20% to 25% as singletons. This sample comprised PBMCs, obtained roughly 20 days after the first yellow fever vaccination. The receptors derive from a man aged 18 to 30 who received the YFV17D yellow fever vaccine.

This chain joins TRBV7-2 and TRBJ2-1; 12 nucleotides agree with TRBD2. Trimming removed 5 bases from V and 6 bases from J; junction bases left unmatched: 11. The CDR3 spans 17 residues. Germline CDR1 is SGHTA and CDR2 is FQGNSA. The CDR3 loop reads CASSVRRGLAGSNEQFF. CDR3 DNA: TGTGCCAGCAGCGTCCGAAGGGGACTAGCGGGTTCCAATGAGCAGTTCTTC.

This clonotype showed up just a few times. This CDR3 is CASRSDPQGNEQFF. CDR3 DNA sequence: TGTGCCAGCAGGTCAGATCCACAAGGCAATGAGCAGTTCTTC. The rearrangement uses TRBV11-2 and TRBJ2-1, with D unclear. Germline CDR1 reads SGHAT; CDR2 reads FQNNGV. This CDR3 has 14 residues. V was clipped by 6 bases and J by 6 bases, with 15 bases between them. The variable domain in full, completed from reference TRBV11-2 and TRBJ2-1, reads EAGVAQSPRYKIIEKRQSVAFWCNPISGHATLYWYQQILGQGPKLLIQFQNNGVVDDSQLPKDRFSAERLKGVDSTLKIQPAKLEDSAVYLCASRSDPQGNEQFFGPGTRLTVL.

In its sample, this clonotype was seen a few times. The J gene is TRBJ2-7, the V gene TRBV18; D perhaps matches TRBD2 (5 bases). The V end lost 6 bases, the J end lost 9 bases, and 12 bases lay between the germline ends. Germline V lookup: CDR1 KGHSH, CDR2 LQKENI. This CDR3 comprises 11 residues. This CDR3 is CASSLGEWQYF. The CDR3 nucleotides read TGTGCCAGCTCCCTCGGGGAGTGGCAGTACTTC. The complete variable domain, with remaining parts taken from reference TRBV18 and TRBJ2-7, reads NAGVMQNPRHLVRRRGQEARLRCSPMKGHSHVYWYRQLPEEGLKFMVYLQKENIIDESGMPKERFSAEFPKEGPSILRIQQVVRGDSAAYFCASSLGEWQYFGPGTRLTVT.

The sample holds a few counts of this clonotype. The chain couples TRBV5-1 to TRBJ1-2, with 7 bases identical to TRBD1. Trimming removed 5 bases from V and 7 bases from J; junction bases left unmatched: 14. The CDR3 extends over 15 amino acids. Germline CDR1 is SGHRS and CDR2 is YFSETQ. The CDR3 reads CASRGGAFKDFGYTF. CDR3 DNA: TGCGCCAGCAGAGGGGGCGCCTTCAAGGATTTTGGCTACACCTTC.